This entry concerns a single T cell receptor (beta chain). This clone appeared once. The antigen it binds to is not known. Per-base qualities were not stored, and no clone one base away is much larger. These data are taken from a study of T cells in localized non-small cell lung cancer (dated by TCRdb to the early 2020s). Notes on the research overall: Comparing tumors with uninvolved tumor-adjacent lungs, the study looked at the T cell repertoires of a few hundred patients with early-stage NSCLC. The cohort consisted of around 250 treatment-naive NSCLC patients whose localized lung tumors had been resected. NSCLC patients had a mean age of roughly 69 years, and approximately 140 were male and around 110 female. What the research found in general, with its limitations: Uninvolved tumor-adjacent lung showed the highest T cell clonality, higher than tumor, which suggests more focused antigenic responses in the uninvolved tumor-adjacent lung. Because of the exploratory design, TCR variables were selected using unadjusted p-values without false-discovery rate correction. Because multi-region tumor sequencing was not done, intratumor heterogeneity could not be ruled out. Higher T cell density in blood was associated with longer overall survival, whereas higher clonality in adjacent lung was associated with shorter survival. A median of around 60 of the top 100 tumor clones turned up in the paired uninvolved adjacent lung, and some 28 of those clones also ranked among the top 100 of that same adjacent lung.

V gives up 5 bases and J gives up 1 base, and the segment between their germline ends measures 11 bases. The germline V gene sets CDR1 to SQVTM and CDR2 to ANQGSEA. The CDR3 contains 13 residues, cysteine and phenylalanine counted. Solely the CDR3 DNA is kept, with 39 bases framed from the first base. Two independent pathologists confirmed that the uninvolved adjacent lung, which was taken at least 2 cm from the tumor margin, was free of atypia. At diagnosis, peripheral blood, uninvolved tumor-adjacent lung and tumor were collected and were preserved as a mix of fresh-frozen and FFPE material. TCR beta CDR3 regions were sequenced from DNA using the immunoSEQ Assay. Concerning the study's data processing: T cell density was computed as TCR beta template counts normalized to usable DNA estimated by amplifying housekeeping genes. The preseqR package was used to estimate richness by extrapolating to 400,000 templates for PBMC samples and to 120,000 templates for tissue samples. Clonality was defined as one minus Pielou's evenness. Tissue-enriched TCRs were identified through differential abundance testing performed on productive amino-acid clonotypes, with a minimum total count of 5 and an alpha of 0.1. The Jaccard Index and the Morisita Overlap Index were used to measure how much the repertoires overlapped between compartments. TCR beta CDR3s were clustered by GLIPH together with public tetramer-defined viral CDR3s, and at least three viral sequences plus V-gene enrichment were required for viral motifs. As stored in TCRdb, this immuneACCESS dataset retains in-frame rearrangements with V and J assigned. A fraction of the clones does not appear; measured against another copy, unresolved V genes explain less than half of the discrepancy, and the remainder lacks a known reason. Clone size and V and J calls were adopted from that table, with D and trimming inferred from the DNA. The sample data list under 2,000 clones, and about 34% of these were observed just once. The ten most abundant clones make up roughly 15% of the sample.

The sample here was normal lung tissue next to the tumor, taken before any cancer treatment. The chain is made from TRBV29-1 and TRBJ2-5; the D segment cannot be called with confidence. The sequence was collected from a female donor over 55 with stage II squamous cell lung carcinoma. Read as DNA, the sequence is TGCAGCGTTTCTAGGGATTTCCAAGAGACCCAGTACTTC. This yields the protein CSVSRDFQETQYF. Where the CDR3 stops, the reference TRBV29-1 and TRBJ2-5 genes take over; the full variable domain is SAVISQKPSRDICQRGTSLTIQCQVDSQVTMMFWYRQQPGQSLTLIATANQGSEATYESGFVIDKFPISRPNLTFSTLTVSNMSPEDSSIYLCSVSRDFQETQYFGPGTRLLVL.